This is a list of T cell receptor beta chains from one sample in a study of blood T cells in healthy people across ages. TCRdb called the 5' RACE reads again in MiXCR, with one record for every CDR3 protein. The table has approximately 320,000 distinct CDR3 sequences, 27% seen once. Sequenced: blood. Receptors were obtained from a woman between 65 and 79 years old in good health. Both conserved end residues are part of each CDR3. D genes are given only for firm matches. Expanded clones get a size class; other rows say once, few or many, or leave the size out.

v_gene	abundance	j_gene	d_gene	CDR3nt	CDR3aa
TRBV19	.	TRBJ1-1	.	TGTGCCAGTAGTACACGACAGAAACGGAACACTGAAGCTTTCTTT	CASSTRQKRNTEAFF
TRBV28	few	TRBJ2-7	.	TGTGCCAGCAGGAAGGGGGGGGCGGGGACCGAATACGAGCAGTACTTC	CASRKGGAGTEYEQYF
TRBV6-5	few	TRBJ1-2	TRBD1	TGTGCCAGCCGTCCGGGACAGGGTTCGACCTATGGCTACACCTTC	CASRPGQGSTYGYTF
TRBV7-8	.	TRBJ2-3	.	TGTGCCAGCAGCTTCGTCGGCAGCACAGATACGCAGTATTTT	CASSFVGSTDTQYF
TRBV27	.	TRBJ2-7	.	TGTGCCAGCAGTTTATCCACAGTGAGTCTGAACGAGCAGTACTTC	CASSLSTVSLNEQYF
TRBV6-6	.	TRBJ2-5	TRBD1	TGTGCCAGCACCAGAACAGGGGTCAACCAAGAGACCCAGTACTTC	CASTRTGVNQETQYF
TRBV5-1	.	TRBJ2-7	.	TGCGCCAGCAGCTTGGGTCCCCCGTTGGAGCAGTACTTC	CASSLGPPLEQYF
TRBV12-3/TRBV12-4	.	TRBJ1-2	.	TGTGCCAGCAGTTTCGCCCGGGGGACTAACTATGGCTACACCTTC	CASSFARGTNYGYTF
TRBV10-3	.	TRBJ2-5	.	TGTGCCATCAGTGAGTCCCTTGAAGAGACCCAGTACTTC	CAISESLEETQYF
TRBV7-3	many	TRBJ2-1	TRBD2	TGTGCCAGCAGCATAACTAGCGGGAAGAACAATGAGCAGTTCTTC	CASSITSGKNNEQFF
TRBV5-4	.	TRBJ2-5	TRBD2	TGTGCCAGCAGCTCCCCTAGCGGGGGGACCTACCAAGAGACCCAGTACTTC	CASSSPSGGTYQETQYF
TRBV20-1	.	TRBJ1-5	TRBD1	TGCAGTGCCGCCGGACAGGGATGGACTCAGCCCCAGCATTTT	CSAAGQGWTQPQHF
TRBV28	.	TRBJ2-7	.	TGTGCCAGCAGTCCACCCCACTTGGGAAAAAGCTACGAGCAGTACTTC	CASSPPHLGKSYEQYF
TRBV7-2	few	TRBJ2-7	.	TGTGCCAGCAGCTTGTGGGACGGATCCTACGAGCAGTACTTC	CASSLWDGSYEQYF
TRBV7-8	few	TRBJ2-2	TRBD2	TGTGCCAGCAGCTTACCCTCGACGACAGGACTAGCGGGAGCCGGGGAGCTGTTTTTT	CASSLPSTTGLAGAGELFF
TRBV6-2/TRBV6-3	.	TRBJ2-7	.	TGTGCCAGCAGTTTTTCGGCGCCCTACTACGAGCAGTACTTC	CASSFSAPYYEQYF
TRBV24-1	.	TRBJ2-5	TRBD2	TGTGCCACCAGTGATCCACTAGCGGGGACCCAAGAGACCCAGTACTTC	CATSDPLAGTQETQYF
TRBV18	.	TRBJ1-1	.	TGTGCCAGCTCACCGACGCGTCAGGCGAACACTGAAGCTTTCTTT	CASSPTRQANTEAFF
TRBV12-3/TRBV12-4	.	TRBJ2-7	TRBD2	TGTGCCAGCAGTTTTTATGGTTTGGTTCTAGCGGGTGCGAGCGAGCAGTACTTC	CASSFYGLVLAGASEQYF
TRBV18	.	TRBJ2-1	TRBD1	TGTGCCAGCTCCCCGGGACAGGGGTTTTACAATGAGCACTTCTTC	CASSPGQGFYNEHFF
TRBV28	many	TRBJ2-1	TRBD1	TGTGCCAGCAGTATCAGGGGACAGGGGGGCTCCTACAATGAGCAGTTCTTC	CASSIRGQGGSYNEQFF
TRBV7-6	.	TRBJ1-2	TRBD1	TGTGCCAGCAGCAACCCTCAGGGGGTTGGCTACACCTTC	CASSNPQGVGYTF
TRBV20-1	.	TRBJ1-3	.	TGCAGTGCTAGTGACGCTGGAAACACCATATATTTT	CSASDAGNTIYF
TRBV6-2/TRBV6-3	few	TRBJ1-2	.	TGTGCCAGCAGTTACTCGAAGGGGATTCAGTTCAGCTATGGCTACACCTTC	CASSYSKGIQFSYGYTF
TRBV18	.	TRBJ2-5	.	TGTGCCAGCTCACCAGGGCTAGGCGGTAAGGAGACCCAGTACTTC	CASSPGLGGKETQYF
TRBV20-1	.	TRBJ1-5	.	TGCAGTGCTAGAGATTCTGCGGGGTACAATCAGCCCCAGCATTTT	CSARDSAGYNQPQHF
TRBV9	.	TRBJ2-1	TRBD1	TGTGCCAGCAGCGTAGAAGGGGGACAGCCGCAGTTCTTC	CASSVEGGQPQFF
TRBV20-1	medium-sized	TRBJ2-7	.	TGCAGTGCTCAAAGGACGGGAGACGAGCAGTACTTC	CSAQRTGDEQYF
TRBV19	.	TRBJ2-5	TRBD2	TGTGCCTGTAGCCCCAACGGACTAGCGGGACGGGAGACCCAGTACTTC	CACSPNGLAGRETQYF
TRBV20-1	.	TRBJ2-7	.	TGCAGTGCTAGCGGGGAAACCCACGAGCAGTACTTC	CSASGETHEQYF
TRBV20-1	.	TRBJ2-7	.	TGCAGTGCTATCAGGGAAACAAGAACGGCCTACGAGCAGTACTTC	CSAIRETRTAYEQYF
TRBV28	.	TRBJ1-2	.	TGTGCCAGCAGAGGACAGTTGGGCAATAACTATGGCTACACCTTC	CASRGQLGNNYGYTF
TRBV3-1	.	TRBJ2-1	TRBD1	TGTGCCAGCAGCGCGGACAGGAGTCTGGCGAATGAGCAGTTCTTC	CASSADRSLANEQFF
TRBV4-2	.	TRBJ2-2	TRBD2	TGTGCCAGCAGCCAGCCACAGGCGGGGGTGTCCGGGGAGCTGTTTTTT	CASSQPQAGVSGELFF
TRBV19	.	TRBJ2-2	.	TGTGCCACTACAAACCCGAACGCCGGGGAGCTGTTTTTT	CATTNPNAGELFF
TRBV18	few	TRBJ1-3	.	TGTGCCAGCTCACCAACCCGGACAGCGGGTGGAAACACCATATATTTT	CASSPTRTAGGNTIYF
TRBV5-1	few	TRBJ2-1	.	TGCGCCAGCAGCTTCACCCATGGGTATGAGCAGTTCTTC	CASSFTHGYEQFF
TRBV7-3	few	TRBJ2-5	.	TGTGCCAGCAGCTTAACAAGAGAAGAGACCCAGTACTTC	CASSLTREETQYF
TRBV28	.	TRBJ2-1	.	TGTGCCAGCAGTTCCGGGGACCTTAGGGGCAATGAGCAGTTCTTC	CASSSGDLRGNEQFF
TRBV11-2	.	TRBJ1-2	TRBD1	TGTGCCAGCAGCCCCCCGTCAGGGGGCACTAACTATGGCTACACCTTC	CASSPPSGGTNYGYTF
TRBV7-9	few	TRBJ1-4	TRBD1	TGTGCCAGCAGCCCACCGGGACAGGGGGGAGAAAAACTGTTTTTT	CASSPPGQGGEKLFF
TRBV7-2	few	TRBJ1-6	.	TGTGCCAGCAGCTTATTATTGGGGTTTGATTCACCCCTCCACTTT	CASSLLLGFDSPLHF
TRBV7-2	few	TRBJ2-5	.	TGTGCCAGCAGCTTCGGGCTAGCCGAGACCCAGTACTTC	CASSFGLAETQYF
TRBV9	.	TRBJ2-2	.	TGTGCCAGCAGCGCGCTAAGGGGGAGGAGGTCCGGGGAGCTGTTTTTT	CASSALRGRRSGELFF
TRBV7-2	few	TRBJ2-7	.	TGTGCCAGCAGCATAAAATCCGGGACAAGAGTCTACGAGCAGTACTTC	CASSIKSGTRVYEQYF
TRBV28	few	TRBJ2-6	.	TGTGCCAGCAGTCCACAACCGGGGGTCTCTGGGGCCAACGTCCTGACTTTC	CASSPQPGVSGANVLTF
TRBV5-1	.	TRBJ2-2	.	TGCGCCGGCAGACCAGTCCCGGGCACCGGGGAGCTGTTTTTT	CAGRPVPGTGELFF
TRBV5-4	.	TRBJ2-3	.	TGTGCCAGCAGCAAGCAGGGTTTACCCCCGGAAGATACGCAGTATTTT	CASSKQGLPPEDTQYF
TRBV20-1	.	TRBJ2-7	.	TGCAGTGCTCCGGCCCTTGCTTCCTACGAGCAGTACTTC	CSAPALASYEQYF
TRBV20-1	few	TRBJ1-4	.	TGCAGTGCTAGAGGGTACGAGTCGAATGAAAAACTGTTTTTT	CSARGYESNEKLFF
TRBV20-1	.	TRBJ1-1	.	TGCAGTGCTAAGAGGACCGTGGGGGGCTCCGCTGAAGCTTTCTTT	CSAKRTVGGSAEAFF
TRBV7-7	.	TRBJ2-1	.	TGTGCTAGCAGCTTAGACGCGGGGGCAGGGGGTGAGCAGTTCTTC	CASSLDAGAGGEQFF
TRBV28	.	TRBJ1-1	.	TGTGCCAGCAGATCGGGGGATAGTGAAGCTTTCTTT	CASRSGDSEAFF
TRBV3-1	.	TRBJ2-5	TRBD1	TGTGCCAGCAGCCAGGGGGACAGGGTTGAAGGAGAGACCCAGTACTTC	CASSQGDRVEGETQYF
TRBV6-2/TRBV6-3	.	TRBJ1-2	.	TGTGCCAGCAGTTATTTACAATCCGGCTACACCTTC	CASSYLQSGYTF
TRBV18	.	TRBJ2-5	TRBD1	TGTGCCAGCTCACCATACAGGGGCATGGAAGCGACCCAGTACTTC	CASSPYRGMEATQYF
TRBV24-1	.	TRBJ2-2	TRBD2	TGTGCCACCAGTGATTCCGGGACTAGCGGGGTGAACACCGGGGAGCTGTTTTTT	CATSDSGTSGVNTGELFF
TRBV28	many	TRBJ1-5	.	TGTGCCAGCTGGGATAGGGTCCGGCCCCAGCATTTT	CASWDRVRPQHF
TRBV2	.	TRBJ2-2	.	TGTGCCAGCAGTGACGACACCTCGAACACCGGGGAGCTGTTTTTT	CASSDDTSNTGELFF
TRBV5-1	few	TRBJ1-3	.	TGCGCCAGCAGGTCAAGCTCTGGAAACACCATATATTTT	CASRSSSGNTIYF